The rows below give T cell receptor beta chains drawn from one sample of a study of control samples from healthy donors and cancer patients. Libraries were prepared by immunoSEQ multiplex PCR; TCRdb keeps only in-frame clonotypes and omits some of them. The sample holds under 130,000 clones, 75% to 90% seen once. Sequencing was carried out using PBMCs. These receptors came from a man aged 55 to 69 with lung cancer. Both conserved end residues are part of each CDR3. The D gene is left open where the match is weak. For some rows the clone size is stated as once, few or many, or as a class when expanded; others skip it.

-	TRBV5-1	TRBD2	TRBJ2-3	CASSLGLGGSSTDTQYF	TGCGCCAGCAGCTTGGGGTTGGGGGGGTCTAGCACAGATACGCAGTATTTT
-	TRBV29-1	-	TRBJ1-1	CSVVQGRQLEAFF	TGCAGCGTTGTCCAGGGGCGACAACTTGAAGCTTTCTTT
-	TRBV10-3	-	TRBJ2-5	CAITKGDGETQYF	TGTGCCATCACCAAGGGGGACGGAGAGACCCAGTACTTC
-	TRBV11-3	-	TRBJ2-2	CAIRTASTGELFF	TGTGCCATCAGGACAGCATCCACCGGGGAGCTGTTTTTT
-	TRBV7-9	-	TRBJ1-2	CASSLVQDPNYGYTF	TGTGCCAGCAGCTTAGTTCAGGACCCCAACTATGGCTACACCTTC
-	TRBV7-3	-	TRBJ2-3	CASSSRTNTDTQYF	TGTGCCAGCAGCTCACGGACAAACACAGATACGCAGTATTTT
-	TRBV6-5	TRBD1	TRBJ1-4	CASRTGGEENEKLFF	TGTGCCAGCAGGACAGGGGGCGAGGAAAATGAAAAACTGTTTTTT
-	TRBV6-5	TRBD2	TRBJ2-1	CASSYFGTSRYNEQFF	TGTGCCAGCAGTTATTTCGGGACTAGCAGATACAATGAGCAGTTCTTC
-	TRBV5-1	TRBD1	TRBJ1-1	CASSLGFTGAQNTEAFF	TGCGCCAGCAGCTTGGGATTCACAGGGGCGCAGAACACTGAAGCTTTCTTT
once	TRBV19	-	TRBJ1-6	CASRTWTENNSPLHF	TGTGCCAGTAGGACTTGGACTGAGAATAATTCACCCCTCCACTTT
-	TRBV7-3	-	TRBJ1-4	CASSQGPNEKLFF	TGTGCCAGCAGCCAGGGGCCTAATGAAAAACTGTTTTTT
-	TRBV27	TRBD1	TRBJ2-3	CASHGTGLGADTQYF	TGTGCCAGCCATGGGACAGGGTTAGGCGCAGATACGCAGTATTTT
-	TRBV5-1	TRBD2	TRBJ2-1	CASSLGASGGYNEQFF	TGCGCCAGCAGCTTGGGGGCTAGCGGGGGATACAATGAGCAGTTCTTC
-	TRBV6-2/TRBV6-3	-	TRBJ1-5	CASSYRTAAGGPQHF	TGTGCCAGCAGTTACCGGACGGCTGCCGGGGGGCCCCAGCATTTT
-	TRBV5-1	-	TRBJ1-4	CASSGTQGGNEKLFF	TGCGCCAGCAGCGGGACCCAAGGGGGTAATGAAAAACTGTTTTTT
few	TRBV7-7	-	TRBJ1-1	CASSLSGNTEAFF	TGTGCCAGCAGCCTTAGCGGGAACACTGAAGCTTTCTTT
-	TRBV7-7	TRBD1	TRBJ2-5	CASSPQPGQGLETQYF	TGTGCCAGCAGCCCACAACCGGGACAGGGGTTAGAGACCCAGTACTTC
few	TRBV15	-	TRBJ1-5	CATSRVHDRIGNQPQHF	TGTGCCACCAGCAGAGTTCATGACCGTATCGGCAATCAGCCCCAGCATTTT
-	TRBV5-1	-	TRBJ1-5	CASSFTGDQPQHF	TGCGCCAGCAGCTTCACGGGAGATCAGCCCCAGCATTTT
-	TRBV12-5	TRBD2	TRBJ2-3	CASGLGTSGGNTDTQYF	TGTGCTAGTGGTTTGGGGACTAGCGGGGGGAACACAGATACGCAGTATTTT
-	TRBV25-1	-	TRBJ2-1	CASSDRGNEQFF	TGTGCCAGCAGTGACAGAGGCAATGAGCAGTTCTTC
-	TRBV7-2	TRBD2	TRBJ2-3	CASSESGTSGVIVTDTQYF	TGTGCCAGCAGCGAGTCCGGGACTAGCGGGGTGATAGTCACAGATACGCAGTATTTT